Presented here are 19 T cell receptor beta chains from one specimen sequenced in a study of cytomegalovirus exposure and HLA in healthy donors. Primers included in the PCR were 60 Vbeta and 13 Jbeta primers. Repertoires were generated with immunoSEQ multiplex PCR, while TCRdb's copy carries only in-frame clones and drops some. The sample holds fewer than 200,000 clones, about 65% seen once. Sequencing was performed on PBMCs. These receptors originate from a girl aged 10-17 years in good health and CMV-seronegative.

This clone appeared a single time. V gene TRBV4-1 combines with J gene TRBJ2-5; D is uncertain. CDR1 is MGHRA, CDR2 YSYEKL, per germline. The ends were cut back, 4 bases at V and 5 bases at J, with 17 bases in the middle. The CDR3 is made up of 15 amino acids. CDR3: CASSPRLAGGETQYF. CDR3 sequence (DNA): TGCGCCAGCAGCCCTCGTCTGGCCGGCGGTGAGACCCAGTACTTC.

This chain connects TRBV2 to TRBJ2-1, with TRBD1 matching over 9 bases. The CDR3 has 15 residues. Germline trimming cut 8 bases from V and 4 bases from J; bases unmatched to any gene: 9. Germline loops: CDR1 SNHLY, CDR2 FYNNEI. CDR3 region: CASGGPGQGYNEQFF. As DNA, the CDR3 is TGTGCCAGCGGAGGACCGGGACAGGGTTACAATGAGCAGTTCTTC.

The chain carries TRBV7-8 and TRBJ1-2; 7 bases align to TRBD1. Germline values: CDR1 SGHVS, CDR2 FQNEAQ. The length of the CDR3 is 13 residues. V lost 2 bases to trimming and J lost 7 bases; unmatched junction nucleotides: 4. The CDR3 region is CASSLTGDAGYTF. The CDR3 DNA sequence: TGTGCCAGCAGCTTAACAGGGGACGCTGGCTACACCTTC. Combining the CDR3 with reference TRBV7-8 and TRBJ1-2 gives the whole variable domain GAGVSQSPRYKVAKRGQDVALRCDPISGHVSLFWYQQALGQGPEFLTYFQNEAQLDKSGLPSDRFFAERPEGSVSTLKIQRTQQEDSAVYLCASSLTGDAGYTFGSGTRLTVV.

The genes are TRBV29-1 and TRBJ1-1, with D hard to call. The length of the CDR3 is 14 residues. Trimming shortened V by 6 bases and J by 5 bases, and 19 bases separated the two germline ends. From germline, CDR1 is SQVTM and CDR2 ANQGSEA. CDR3 DNA sequence: TGCAGCGTCGCGAACCCCCCCGGGTCTACTGAAGCTTTCTTT. Amino acid sequence: CSVANPPGSTEAFF.

The count of this clone is one. This sequence joins TRBV18 and TRBJ1-5; 8 bases match TRBD1. From germline, CDR1 is KGHSH and CDR2 LQKENI. The CDR3 contains 15 residues. V lost 5 bases, J lost 3 bases, and 6 bases stayed unmatched. Here the CDR3 DNA reads TGTGCCAGCTCAGTTACAGGGGGGGACAATCAGCCCCAGCATTTT. Translated, it gives CASSVTGGDNQPQHF. Full variable domain (outside the CDR3, taken from reference TRBV18 and TRBJ1-5): NAGVMQNPRHLVRRRGQEARLRCSPMKGHSHVYWYRQLPEEGLKFMVYLQKENIIDESGMPKERFSAEFPKEGPSILRIQQVVRGDSAAYFCASSVTGGDNQPQHFGDGTRLSIL.

V usage is TRBV27 and J usage is TRBJ1-5, with a possible D match to TRBD1 (6 bases). V lost 5 bases and J 3 bases, leaving 20 bases between the germline ends. Germline CDR1 and CDR2: MNHEY and SMNVEV (reference sequence). The length of the CDR3 is 17 residues. Here the CDR3 reads CASSVLGGREPNQPQHF. As DNA, the CDR3 is TGTGCCAGCAGTGTGTTGGGGGGGCGCGAGCCCAATCAGCCCCAGCATTTT.

The table lists this clone with a count of one. The rearrangement joins TRBV4-1 to TRBJ1-1; unclear D gene. Germline assignment: CDR1 MGHRA and CDR2 YSYEKL. The germline V and J ends were trimmed by 4 bases and 3 bases, with 15 bases remaining between them. This CDR3 is built from 15 residues. CDR3 protein: CASSRQTGSDTEAFF. DNA of the CDR3: TGCGCCAGCAGCCGCCAAACGGGGTCTGACACTGAAGCTTTCTTT.

The rearrangement uses TRBV2 and TRBJ1-2; tentative D call: TRBD1 (5 bases). CDR3 size: 14 residues. Germline V gene data show CDR1 as SNHLY and CDR2 as FYNNEI. The V end was cut by 2 bases, the J end by 5 bases, with 12 bases between. The CDR3 DNA is TGTGCCAGCAGTGAATTGCAGGGCCTATATGGCTACACCTTC. It codes for CASSELQGLYGYTF.

This clone has only a few counts. The V call is TRBV6-1, the J call TRBJ1-5, with 7 bases that match TRBD1. The CDR3 runs to 12 residues. CDR1 MNHNS and CDR2 SASEGT come from the germline V gene. V was pared by 4 bases and J by 12 bases, with 6 bases of the junction left unmatched. CDR3 nucleotide sequence: TGTGCCAGCAGTGTAGGGGACAGCCACCAGCATTTT. Its translation: CASSVGDSHQHF.

This CDR3 reads CASERDRGNYGYTF. DNA of the CDR3: TGTGCCAGCGAGAGGGACAGGGGTAACTATGGCTACACCTTC. The chain combines TRBV19 with TRBJ1-2, with 10 bases identical to TRBD1. With V trimmed by 9 bases and J by 1 base, 5 bases remained unmatched. The CDR3 is 14 amino acids. Germline loops: CDR1 LNHDA, CDR2 SQIVND (reference sequence).

The chain links TRBV11-3 to TRBJ1-1; no firm D call. CDR3 length equals 13 residues. Germline V gene sequence: CDR1 SGHNT, CDR2 YENEEA. With 2 bases removed from V and 1 base from J, the gap between germline ends came to 5 bases. CDR3 in amino acids: CASSLMRNTEAFF. CDR3 sequence (DNA): TGTGCCAGCAGCTTAATGAGGAACACTGAAGCTTTCTTT.

The rearrangement links TRBV5-6 to TRBJ1-4; D call uncertain. The CDR3 sequence is 17 residues long. V gave up 1 base and J gave up 0 bases, with 13 bases separating them. Germline CDR1 is SGHDT and CDR2 is YYEEEE. The DNA of the CDR3 is TGTGCCAGCAGCTTGTGGGCAGCGGGGTCAACTAATGAAAAACTGTTTTTT. This encodes CASSLWAAGSTNEKLFF.

The chain carries TRBV29-1 and TRBJ1-5; tentative D call: TRBD1 (6 bases). V lost 7 bases to trimming and J lost 5 bases, with 12 bases between them. This CDR3 is 12 amino acids long. Germline V gives CDR1 SQVTM, CDR2 ANQGSEA. The CDR3 DNA sequence: TGCAGCGCCTCTGAGGGGGATCAGCCCCAGCATTTT. Translating it yields CSASEGDQPQHF. The full variable domain, with the rest looked up from reference TRBV29-1 and TRBJ1-5, is SAVISQKPSRDICQRGTSLTIQCQVDSQVTMMFWYRQQPGQSLTLIATANQGSEATYESGFVIDKFPISRPNLTFSTLTVSNMSPEDSSIYLCSASEGDQPQHFGDGTRLSIL.

This chain links TRBV2 with TRBJ1-1; no clear D gene. From germline, CDR1 is SNHLY and CDR2 FYNNEI. The CDR3 is 13 residues long. V lost 7 bases, J lost 6 bases, and 15 bases lay in between. CDR3 bases: TGTGCCAGCACCGTCCGAGGTTCATCTGAAGCTTTCTTT. Amino acid sequence: CASTVRGSSEAFF. The entire variable domain, with the rest obtained from reference TRBV2 and TRBJ1-1, is as follows: EPEVTQTPSHQVTQMGQEVILRCVPISNHLYFYWYRQILGQKVEFLVSFYNNEISEKSEIFDDQFSVERPDGSNFTLKIRSTKLEDSAMYFCASTVRGSSEAFFGQGTRLTVV.

The chain carries TRBV7-9 and TRBJ2-7; TRBD1 aligns across 8 bases. This CDR3 is 14 amino acids long. Germline CDR1 and CDR2: SEHNR and FQNEAQ (reference sequence). Trimming removed 5 bases from V and 5 bases from J; junction bases left unmatched: 8. In DNA form, the CDR3 reads TGTGCCAGCAGCCCTCGGACAGGGCCCAACGAGCAGTACTTC. This encodes CASSPRTGPNEQYF.

This chain links TRBV2 with TRBJ2-7; possible D gene TRBD1, 5 bases. Trimming removed 6 bases at V and 2 bases at J, with 20 bases between. Germline V gene data show CDR1 as SNHLY and CDR2 as FYNNEI. The CDR3 contains 16 residues. The CDR3 coding sequence is TGTGCCAGCAGGGCCGCCCCGGCAGGGTCCGCCTACGAGCAGTACTTC. Residues: CASRAAPAGSAYEQYF.

The chain recombines TRBV6-1 with TRBJ2-5, with 13 nucleotides matching TRBD2. CDR1 and CDR2 from the germline V gene are MNHNS and SASEGT. V shed 6 bases, J shed 5 bases, and the junction held 3 bases outside the gene matches. This CDR3 has 14 amino acids. The CDR3 sequence: CASRTSGGTETQYF. In DNA, the CDR3 is TGTGCCAGCAGGACTAGCGGGGGGACGGAGACCCAGTACTTC.

The DNA of the CDR3 is TGTGCCACTAGTGGTGGGAGGCACACTAATGAAAAACTGTTTTTT. It specifies CATSGGRHTNEKLFF. J is TRBJ1-4 and V is TRBV15; D call uncertain. Germline V gene sequence: CDR1 LNHNV, CDR2 YYDKDF (reference sequence). Trimming removed 9 bases at V and 2 bases at J, with 16 bases between. This CDR3 contains 15 residues.

The V call is TRBV7-6, the J call TRBJ2-6; D gene ambiguous. Per the germline V gene, CDR1 is SGHVS and CDR2 is FNYEAQ. V was pared by 4 bases and J by 0 bases, with 16 bases between. CDR3 size: 18 residues. As DNA, the CDR3 is TGTGCCAGCAGCTCGCCCTCTCCTTCTAACTCTGGGGCCAACGTCCTGACTTTC. It specifies CASSSPSPSNSGANVLTF.